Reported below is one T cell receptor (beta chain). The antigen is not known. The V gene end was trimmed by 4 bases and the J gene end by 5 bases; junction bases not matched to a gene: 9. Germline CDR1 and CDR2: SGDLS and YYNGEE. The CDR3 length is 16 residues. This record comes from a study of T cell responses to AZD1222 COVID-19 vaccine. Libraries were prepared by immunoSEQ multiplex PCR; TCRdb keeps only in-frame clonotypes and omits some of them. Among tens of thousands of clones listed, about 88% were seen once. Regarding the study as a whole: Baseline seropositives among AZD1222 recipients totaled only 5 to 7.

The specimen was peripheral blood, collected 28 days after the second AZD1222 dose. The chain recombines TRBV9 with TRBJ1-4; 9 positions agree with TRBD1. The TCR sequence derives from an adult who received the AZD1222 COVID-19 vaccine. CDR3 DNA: TGTGCCAGCAGCCCCACGGGAGGGACAGGGAATGAAAAACTGTTTTTT. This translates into CASSPTGGTGNEKLFF.